Following are 14 T cell receptor beta chains from one sample sequenced in a study of monozygotic twins with inflammatory bowel disease. TCRdb reanalyzed the 5' RACE reads, giving one entry per CDR3 protein sequence and no DNA. Recorded for this sample: a few hundred thousand distinct CDR3 sequences. The sequencing sample was made of blood. These receptors came from a human donor with ulcerative colitis or Crohn's disease, or a healthy co-twin of an affected twin (not recorded which).

This chain connects TRBV20-1 to TRBJ2-1. This CDR3 has 14 residues. CDR1 DFQATT and CDR2 SNEGSKA come from the germline V gene (reference sequence). This chain's CDR3 is CSARVSYGYNEQFF.

The chain links TRBV12-3 or TRBV12-4 to TRBJ2-2. The CDR3 has 12 residues. CDR3: CASRRFPGELFF.

CDR3 sequence: CASSSRTGGVYNEQFF. The rearrangement links TRBV7-3 to TRBJ2-1; the D gene TCRdb calls, TRBD1, cannot be checked with no DNA. There are 16 residues in the CDR3. The V gene's germline CDR1 is SGHTA and CDR2 FQGTGA.

The chain employs TRBV5-1 and TRBJ1-1; the D call of TRBD1 rests on TCRdb alone, since no DNA is present to check it. From germline, CDR1 is SGHRS and CDR2 YFSETQ. CDR3 length: 15 residues. This CDR3 is CASSFADRLNTEAFF.

The chain carries TRBV4-3 and TRBJ1-5; absent DNA, TCRdb's TRBD1 call cannot be checked. Germline V gene lookup returns CDR1 LGHNA and CDR2 YSLEER. The CDR3 extends over 16 amino acids. Here the CDR3 reads CASSQDLGGRVQPQHF.

CDR3 residues: CASSRNGMSSYEQYF. The chain joins TRBV4-2 to TRBJ2-7; without DNA, the TCRdb call of TRBD2 cannot be checked. Per germline, CDR1 LGHNA and CDR2 YNFKEQ. This CDR3 comprises 15 residues.

The chain combines TRBV12-5 with TRBJ2-1; TCRdb designates TRBD1, a call that cannot be tested without DNA. CDR1 and CDR2 (germline): LGHNT, FRNRAP. The CDR3 covers 19 residues. CDR3: CASGLVRARQGGTYNEQFF.

CDR3: CASSLGTGAGNTIYF. The chain recombines TRBV7-7 with TRBJ1-3; there is no DNA to check the TCRdb D call of TRBD1. This CDR3 is built from 15 residues. CDR1 SSHAT and CDR2 FNYEAQ come from the germline V gene (reference sequence).

V usage is TRBV20-1 and J usage is TRBJ2-5; there is no DNA to check the TCRdb D call of TRBD1. The germline gives CDR1 DFQATT, CDR2 SNEGSKA (reference sequence). The CDR3 sequence is 13 residues long. The CDR3 sequence: CSAEGQGVETQYF.

V gene TRBV27 combines with J gene TRBJ1-6; TCRdb proposes TRBD1, but this gene call is untestable without DNA. Germline V CDR1 and CDR2: MNHEY, SMNVEV (reference sequence). The CDR3 is 15 residues long. This chain's CDR3 is CASSLTDRYNSPLHF.

The chain joins TRBV5-1 to TRBJ2-7; TCRdb's D gene call, TRBD1, goes unchecked for lack of DNA. The CDR3 length is 16 residues. CDR1 is SGHRS and CDR2 is YFSETQ in the germline V gene. CDR3 amino acids: CASTSLEGGNSYEQYF. Supplemented by reference TRBV5-1 and TRBJ2-7, the full variable domain reads KAGVTQTPRYLIKTRGQQVTLSCSPISGHRSVSWYQQTPGQGLQFLFEYFSETQRNKGNFPGRFSGRQFSNSRSEMNVSTLELGDSALYLCASTSLEGGNSYEQYFGPGTRLTVT.

The chain has TRBV29-1 and TRBJ2-7; TCRdb selects TRBD1, and the lack of DNA leaves this call unchecked. Germline CDR1 is SQVTM and CDR2 is ANQGSEA. The CDR3 totals 14 residues. The CDR3 sequence: CSVEPGASRDEQYF.

The chain carries TRBV5-1 and TRBJ2-6. This CDR3 spans 15 amino acids. CDR1 and CDR2 (germline): SGHRS, YFSETQ. The CDR3: CASSLVFSGANVLTF.

The chain uses TRBV19 and TRBJ1-4; TCRdb names TRBD1, which stays unverified in the absence of DNA. This CDR3 is built from 14 residues. Germline assignment: CDR1 LNHDA and CDR2 SQIVND (reference sequence). The CDR3 is CASSIRGKGEKLFF.